These 9 T cell receptor beta chains were all obtained from the same sample, sequenced in a study of spatial heterogeneity in lung cancer. Stated time point: sample taken at primary tumor resection. Each CDR3 protein gets one entry after TCRdb re-called the 5' RACE reads with MiXCR. Of roughly 38,000 distinct CDR3 sequences in the sample, 3% to 3.5% were seen once. The input for sequencing was normal lung tissue next to the tumor, taken at surgery. All receptors derive from a male donor with early-stage non-small cell lung cancer.

This clonotype was seen repeatedly, ten times or more. The chain is built from TRBV11-2 and TRBJ2-3, with 7 bases aligning to TRBD2. Losses at the gene ends were 5 bases for V and 1 base for J; bases not matched to a gene: 9. The CDR3 is 16 residues long. Per the germline V gene, CDR1 is SGHAT and CDR2 is FQNNGV. The CDR3: CASSPTGGGRTDTQYF. In DNA form, the CDR3 reads TGTGCCAGCAGCCCAACGGGCGGGGGTCGCACAGATACGCAGTATTTT. Full variable domain (rest looked up from reference TRBV11-2 and TRBJ2-3): EAGVAQSPRYKIIEKRQSVAFWCNPISGHATLYWYQQILGQGPKLLIQFQNNGVVDDSQLPKDRFSAERLKGVDSTLKIQPAKLEDSAVYLCASSPTGGGRTDTQYFGPGTRLTVL.

Many counts were recorded for this clonotype. The chain uses TRBV20-1 and TRBJ1-2; D remains ambiguous. The CDR3 spans 13 residues. The V end was cut by 0 bases, the J end by 1 base, with 6 bases between. The germline V gene encodes CDR1 DFQATT and CDR2 SNEGSKA (reference sequence). The CDR3 sequence is CSARDGYNYGYTF. In nucleotides, the CDR3 is TGCAGTGCTAGAGATGGATATAACTATGGCTACACCTTC.

By share, this clonotype counts as medium-sized. V gene TRBV2 combines with J gene TRBJ2-7; D is ambiguous. The CDR3 runs to 10 residues. V lost 8 bases and J lost 4, with 6 bases in between. The germline V gene encodes CDR1 SNHLY and CDR2 FYNNEI. The CDR3 DNA reads TGTGCCAGCGGAGAGTACGAGCAGTACTTC. Amino acids: CASGEYEQYF.

Ten or more counts support this clonotype. The chain recombines TRBV2 with TRBJ1-1; maybe TRBD1 (5 bases). Germline V gene data show CDR1 as SNHLY and CDR2 as FYNNEI. The V gene lost 3 bases and the J gene lost 5 bases, with 16 bases spanning the gap. This CDR3 spans 15 amino acids. The CDR3, as DNA: TGTGCCAGCAGTGATCGCCGGGGCGGCGGTACTGAAGCTTTCTTT. This encodes CASSDRRGGGTEAFF.

The J gene is TRBJ1-2, the V gene TRBV7-2, with 7 bases that match TRBD1. The junction had 15 bases not matched to a gene; V was cut back by 5 bases and J by 6 bases. CDR3 length: 16 amino acids. Germline V lookup: CDR1 SGHTA, CDR2 FQGNSA. CDR3 in DNA: TGTGCCAGCAGCCCCGCCCCGACAGGGCGGAGAGATGGCTACACCTTC. Protein product: CASSPAPTGRRDGYTF.

This clonotype came up many times. The rearrangement links TRBV7-2 to TRBJ2-1; D unclear. The V and J ends lost 4 bases and 6 bases respectively, with 7 bases between them. CDR1 and CDR2 from the germline V gene are SGHTA and FQGNSA. The CDR3 totals 12 residues. The CDR3 protein is CASSSLGNEQFF. Written as DNA, the CDR3 is TGTGCCAGCAGCTCTCTAGGCAATGAGCAGTTCTTC.

This clonotype was found many times. The CDR3 sequence: CASSPQDRVETQYF. In DNA, the CDR3 is TGTGCCAGCAGTCCTCAGGACAGGGTGGAGACCCAGTACTTC. The chain is built from TRBV6-2 or TRBV6-3 and TRBJ2-5; 8 nucleotides agree with TRBD1. This CDR3 has 14 amino acids. Trimming at V came to 5 bases and at J to 5 bases, leaving 7 bases not matched to a gene. Germline V gene lookup returns CDR1 MNHEY and CDR2 SVGEGT.

This clonotype has at least ten counts. The chain recombines TRBV19 with TRBJ2-4, with TRBD1 as a possible D gene (6 bases). Germline lookup yields CDR1 LNHDA and CDR2 SQIVND (reference sequence). V shed 10 bases and J shed 11 bases, with 18 bases lying between them. This CDR3 contains 12 residues. This CDR3 is CATGTSEVVQYF. The CDR3 nucleotides read TGTGCCACCGGGACATCGGAAGTTGTTCAGTACTTC.

This clonotype was seen more than once but under ten times. The chain combines TRBV20-1 with TRBJ2-3; D might be TRBD2 (5 bases). Germline V gene sequence: CDR1 DFQATT, CDR2 SNEGSKA (reference sequence). V was clipped by 0 bases and J by 4 bases, with 11 bases between them. This CDR3 comprises 14 residues. Written as DNA, the CDR3 is TGCAGTGCTAGAGAGGCCGGGGTTGCAGATACGCAGTATTTT. Translating gives CSAREAGVADTQYF.